In this sample, the clone carrying this T cell receptor (beta chain) turned up a few times. The junction and the germline gene differ at one end; a read error may be behind it. The data belong to a study of blood T cell repertoires in COVID-19. Turning to the study itself: Researchers got acute and convalescent COVID-19 samples from the United States, Italy and Spain. PBMCs, B-cell-depleted T cells, or T cells provided the cDNA or gDNA that made up the material.

Per germline, CDR1 SGHVS and CDR2 FNYEAQ. The CDR3 runs to 11 residues. In the authors' methods: Estimation of nucleated cell counts was performed using reference gene primer amplification. Clones were sequenced by immunoSEQ multiplex PCR, and TCRdb holds only the in-frame ones, with some missing. V, J and clone size derive from that table, while D and trimming were established from the DNA sequence. The table includes about 130,000 clones, roughly 80% detected once. The clonotype comes from a man in his 60s with acute or convalescent COVID-19. The V and J genes are TRBV7-6 and TRBJ2-7; the D is unclear. What was sequenced was peripheral blood. The CDR3 sequence: CASSPSSEQYF. The CDR3 region has the DNA TGTGCCAGCAGCCCCTCCTCCGAGCAGTACTTC.